Below, 9 T cell receptor beta chains from the same sample are listed, as sequenced in a study of CD8+ T cells in alopecia areata. The sequencing template was cDNA reverse transcribed from extracted RNA. This table comes from immunoSEQ multiplex PCR, and its TCRdb copy is limited to in-frame clones, with some not included. Of almost 35,000 clones detected, less than 70% appear once; the ten largest clones hold under 50%. Sequenced sample: NKG2D-high CD8+ T cells sorted from blood. The source of these receptors is a human donor with alopecia areata.

The V gene is TRBV2, the J gene TRBJ2-1; D remains ambiguous. V shed 3 bases and J shed 6 bases, with 12 bases lying between them. CDR3 length: 14 amino acids. Germline V gene lookup returns CDR1 SNHLY and CDR2 FYNNEI. The CDR3 bases are TGTGCCAGCAGTGATTCTTTTAGGTCCAATGAGCAGTTCTTC. It yields the protein CASSDSFRSNEQFF.

This clone showed up many times. The genes are TRBV19 and TRBJ2-4, with 7 bases that match TRBD1. The CDR3 has 12 residues. Germline V gene data show CDR1 as LNHDA and CDR2 as SQIVND (reference sequence). The V and J ends lost 5 bases and 8 bases, in that order; junction bases with no gene match: 3. The CDR3: CASSPGGDIQYF. The CDR3 DNA reads TGTGCCAGTAGTCCAGGGGGAGACATTCAGTACTTC.

Only a few counts were recorded for this clone. The chain is built from TRBV7-9 and TRBJ2-1; possible D gene TRBD2, 6 bases. Trimming stripped 2 bases from V and 4 bases from J, with 12 bases between. CDR1 is SEHNR, CDR2 FQNEAQ, per germline (reference sequence). The CDR3 extends over 15 amino acids. The CDR3 sequence: CASSLQNSGYNEQFF. As DNA, the CDR3 is TGTGCCAGCAGCTTACAGAATAGCGGATACAATGAGCAGTTCTTC.

CDR3 sequence (DNA): TGTGCCAGCAGCCCCTTGGGGGCCGCTGAAGCTTTCTTT. This gives the protein CASSPLGAAEAFF. This chain joins TRBV7-2 and TRBJ1-1; perhaps TRBD1 as D (6 bases). Germline V CDR1 and CDR2: SGHTA, FQGNSA. The CDR3 runs 13 residues. The germline V and J ends were trimmed by 5 bases and 6 bases, with 13 bases remaining between them.

The chain is built from TRBV4-3 and TRBJ2-3; no firm D call. Looked up from germline, CDR1 is LGHNA and CDR2 is YSLEER. The CDR3 extends over 18 amino acids. Trimming removed 4 bases from V and 3 bases from J, with 23 bases in between. The CDR3 spells CASSPQNSLGIRTDTQYF. The CDR3 DNA reads TGCGCCAGCAGCCCCCAAAATTCATTAGGGATCCGGACAGATACGCAGTATTTT.

This clone has only a few counts. The chain carries TRBV5-1 and TRBJ1-1; 9 bases line up with TRBD1. CDR1 is SGHRS and CDR2 is YFSETQ in the germline V gene. The CDR3 is made up of 14 amino acids. Trimming took 1 base from V and 8 from J; bases not matched to a gene: 6. This CDR3 is CASSLHRDREEAFF. DNA for the CDR3: TGCGCCAGCAGCTTGCACCGGGACAGGGAGGAAGCTTTCTTT.

This clone was observed a handful of times. CDR3 DNA: TGCGCCAGCAGCCAAGGATTAGGTGGAGGTGCCAAAAACATTCAGTACTTC. Translated: CASSQGLGGGAKNIQYF. This chain links TRBV4-1 with TRBJ2-4, with D perhaps matching TRBD2 (5 bases). This CDR3 region has 17 residues. Trimming took 1 base from V and 1 from J, leaving 14 bases between them. The germline V gene encodes CDR1 MGHRA and CDR2 YSYEKL.

This clone has only a few counts. The chain employs TRBV6-6 and TRBJ2-5; D might be TRBD2 (6 bases). CDR1 and CDR2 (germline): MNHNY, SVGAGI (reference sequence). The CDR3 spans 11 residues. V dropped 6 bases and J dropped 5 bases, with 7 bases sitting between them. CDR3 sequence: CASREGETQYF. As DNA, the CDR3 is TGTGCCAGCAGGGAGGGGGAGACCCAGTACTTC.

J is TRBJ2-7 and V is TRBV7-9, with TRBD2 identical over 12 bases. The V gene's germline CDR1 is SEHNR and CDR2 FQNEAQ (reference sequence). V lost 5 bases to trimming and J lost 2 bases; unmatched junction nucleotides: 4. The CDR3 is 15 amino acids. This CDR3 reads CASSPRLAGAYEQYF. CDR3 DNA sequence: TGTGCCAGCAGCCCGCGACTAGCGGGAGCCTACGAGCAGTACTTC.